The 15 T cell receptor beta chains listed next were all sequenced from one sample in a study of CD8+CD57+ T cells in acquired aplastic anemia. CDR3 and TCR beta VDJ profiling relied on a genomic DNA template. Using its own MiXCR run on the reads, TCRdb lists one record per CDR3 protein. The profile shows about 150,000 distinct CDR3 sequences, around half of them singletons. Patients chosen for sequencing had shown CD8+CD57+ cell expansion by flow cytometry. Sequenced material: sorted CD4+, CD8+, or CD8+CD57+ T cells (not recorded which) from PBMCs. These receptor sequences come from a human donor with aplastic anemia.

The rearrangement uses TRBV20-1 and TRBJ2-1; D perhaps matches TRBD2 (6 bases). This CDR3 contains 15 residues. V lost 3 bases and J lost 4, with 16 bases in between. The germline V gene encodes CDR1 DFQATT and CDR2 SNEGSKA (reference sequence). This CDR3 is CSASILPGLYNEQFF. CDR3 nucleotide sequence: TGCAGTGCTAGCATCCTCCCGGGACTTTACAATGAGCAGTTCTTC.

This clonotype was seen at least ten times. The V call is TRBV2, the J call TRBJ1-2; TRBD1 agrees at 7 bases. The trim removed 2 bases at V and 4 bases at J, leaving 13 bases unmatched. CDR1 and CDR2 from the germline V gene are SNHLY and FYNNEI. This CDR3 has 17 amino acids. CDR3 loop: CASSESPLGQEGYGYTF. The CDR3 DNA follows: TGTGCCAGCAGTGAAAGCCCCCTCGGACAGGAGGGCTATGGCTACACCTTC.

The V call is TRBV19, the J call TRBJ2-3, with D unclear. Germline V lookup: CDR1 LNHDA, CDR2 SQIVND (reference sequence). Trimming cost V 7 bases and J 3 bases, with 17 bases left between them. The CDR3 has 15 residues. Written as DNA, the CDR3 is TGTGCCAGTAAGCCCTATAGAAGCGTAACAGATACGCAGTATTTT. Translated, it gives CASKPYRSVTDTQYF.

This clonotype was seen a few times. In DNA, the CDR3 is TGTGCCAGCAGGTCCACCGGGATGCAGACCCAGTACTTC. Protein product: CASRSTGMQTQYF. This chain links TRBV2 with TRBJ2-5, with a possible D match to TRBD2 (5 bases). The V end was cut by 6 bases, the J end by 6 bases, with 14 bases between. The CDR3 runs 13 residues. CDR1 SNHLY and CDR2 FYNNEI come from the germline V gene.

This clonotype showed up many times. In DNA form, the CDR3 reads TGCAGCGTTGTAGGGGGCGAGGCCTACAATGAGCAGTTCTTC. The encoded protein is CSVVGGEAYNEQFF. This chain connects TRBV29-1 to TRBJ2-1, with TRBD1 identical over 7 bases. V lost 4 bases to trimming and J lost 2 bases; unmatched junction nucleotides: 5. The CDR3 runs 14 residues. Germline CDR1 reads SQVTM; CDR2 reads ANQGSEA.

The chain links TRBV7-2 to TRBJ2-1; D ambiguous. The CDR3 is 11 residues long. Trimming took off 8 bases at V and 9 bases at J, with 11 bases between the two ends. Germline V gene sequence: CDR1 SGHTA, CDR2 FQGNSA. CDR3 loop: CASLAWGEQFF. The CDR3 nucleotides are TGTGCCAGCCTTGCCTGGGGTGAGCAGTTCTTC.

This clonotype appeared many times. This chain joins TRBV7-7 and TRBJ2-7; 9 nucleotides match TRBD1. Germline V gene data show CDR1 as SSHAT and CDR2 as FNYEAQ (reference sequence). After removal of 5 bases from V and 4 bases from J, the junction contained 6 bases not matched to a gene. This CDR3 is 14 amino acids long. The CDR3 DNA follows: TGTGCCAGCAGCCCGGGACAGGGTTTTTACGAGCAGTACTTC. As protein: CASSPGQGFYEQYF. Variable domain in full (rest from reference TRBV7-7 and TRBJ2-7): GAGVSQSPRYKVTKRGQDVTLRCDPISSHATLYWYQQALGQGPEFLTYFNYEAQPDKSGLPSDRFSAERPEGSISTLTIQRTEQRDSAMYRCASSPGQGFYEQYFGPGTRLTVT.

The CDR3 coding sequence is TGTGCCAGCAGCCAACCAGACAGGGCTGGGGCCAACGAGCAGTACTTC. Its translation: CASSQPDRAGANEQYF. V usage is TRBV11-1 and J usage is TRBJ2-7; 7 bases fit TRBD1. The CDR3 covers 16 residues. The germline V gene has CDR1 SGHAT and CDR2 FQDESV (reference sequence). V gave up 5 bases and J gave up 5 bases; unmatched junction bases: 15.

On this clonotype: Likely a read error: the CDR3 ends without its conserved phenylalanine or tryptophan. This chain uses TRBV11-2 with TRBJ2-3; D remains ambiguous. Trimming took 2 bases from V and 2 from J, leaving 14 bases between them. Germline CDR1 and CDR2: SGHAT and FQNNGV. The CDR3 is 16 amino acids. The CDR3 sequence: CASSLRQLGYTDTQYI. Written as DNA, the CDR3 is TGTGCCAGCAGCTTACGGCAGTTGGGCTACACAGATACGCAGTATATT.

This chain uses TRBV24-1 with TRBJ2-2; 7 nucleotides line up with TRBD1. The CDR3 has 18 amino acids. The trim removed 3 bases at V and 5 bases at J, leaving 14 bases unmatched. Germline V gene data show CDR1 as KGHDR and CDR2 as SFDVKD. The CDR3: CATSDGTGTVSWTGELFF. The CDR3 nucleotides read TGTGCCACCAGTGATGGGACCGGGACAGTGTCGTGGACCGGGGAGCTGTTTTTT.

There are many counts of this clonotype. This chain uses TRBV10-2 with TRBJ2-5; TRBD2 might be the D (5 bases). The V end was cut by 6 bases, the J end by 3 bases, with 20 bases between. Looked up from germline, CDR1 is WSHSY and CDR2 is SAAADI. CDR3 length equals 16 residues. The CDR3 reads CASRPYGRALEETQYF. The DNA of the CDR3 is TGCGCCAGCAGACCCTACGGGCGGGCCCTGGAAGAGACCCAGTACTTC.

The gene calls are TRBV2 and TRBJ2-7; no firm D call. In germline, CDR1 is SNHLY, CDR2 FYNNEI. The CDR3 extends over 14 amino acids. The V end lost 3 bases, the J end lost 2 bases, and 11 bases lay between the germline ends. In DNA form, the CDR3 reads TGTGCCAGCAGTGAGCAAGGTGAAACCTACGAGCAGTACTTC. Translated, it gives CASSEQGETYEQYF.

This clonotype was counted only a few times. The chain couples TRBV2 to TRBJ1-6, with 8 positions matching TRBD1. From germline, CDR1 is SNHLY and CDR2 FYNNEI. V lost 8 bases and J lost 4; bases outside the gene matches: 10. There are 16 residues in the CDR3. DNA for the CDR3: TGTGCCAGCCTGGACAGGGTACGAGGGTATAATTCACCCCTCCACTTT. Its translation: CASLDRVRGYNSPLHF.

This clonotype was found a few times. The chain employs TRBV10-3 and TRBJ1-6; maybe TRBD1 (5 bases). V was pared by 11 bases and J by 8 bases, with 22 bases between. Germline CDR1 and CDR2: ENHRY and SYGVKD. The CDR3 sequence is 15 residues long. This chain's CDR3 is CASGQMGRGDSPLHF. CDR3 nucleotide sequence: TGTGCCTCAGGACAAATGGGCCGGGGAGATTCACCCCTCCACTTT.

The chain has TRBV10-3 and TRBJ2-5, with 8 bases aligning to TRBD1. The CDR3 totals 14 residues. Germline V gene data show CDR1 as ENHRY and CDR2 as SYGVKD. V was clipped by 6 bases and J by 5 bases; unmatched bases: 8. CDR3 bases: TGTGCCATCAGCCCGACAGGGGCAGGCGAGACCCAGTACTTC. As protein: CAISPTGAGETQYF.